What follows are 3 T cell receptor beta chains derived from one specimen sequenced in a study of technical replicates of blood from several donors. The data were produced by immunoSEQ multiplex PCR, yet TCRdb's version contains in-frame clones alone and is incomplete. The sample contains about 74,000 clones, just under 95% of which appear only once. Material: T cells isolated from PBMCs. The source is a human donor in good health.

This chain uses TRBV5-4 with TRBJ2-7; 9 bases map to TRBD1. This CDR3 comprises 13 residues. CDR1 and CDR2 (germline): SGHNT, YYREEE (reference sequence). The V and J ends lost 7 bases and 5 bases, in that order; junction bases with no gene match: 7. CDR3 loop: CASPRDREDEQYF. The CDR3 nucleotides are TGTGCCAGCCCCCGGGACAGGGAGGACGAGCAGTACTTC.

This clone was recorded a few times. V and J are TRBV28 and TRBJ2-7, with D possibly TRBD1 on 7 matching bases. Germline V lookup: CDR1 MDHEN, CDR2 SYDVKM. Deletions cut 7 bases from V and 2 bases from J, with 15 bases between. CDR3 length: 14 residues. Here the CDR3 reads CASNAGQPTYEQYF. CDR3 nucleotide sequence: TGTGCCAGCAACGCGGGACAGCCAACCTACGAGCAGTACTTC.

J is TRBJ2-7 and V is TRBV4-1; maybe TRBD2 (5 bases). Between the trimmed V and J ends, which lost 1 base and 0 bases, there was a span of 10 bases. CDR3 length: 15 amino acids. Germline V lookup: CDR1 MGHRA, CDR2 YSYEKL. The CDR3 DNA sequence: TGCGCCAGCAGCCAAGTCGCGGGCCACTCCTACGAGCAGTACTTC. Translating gives CASSQVAGHSYEQYF.